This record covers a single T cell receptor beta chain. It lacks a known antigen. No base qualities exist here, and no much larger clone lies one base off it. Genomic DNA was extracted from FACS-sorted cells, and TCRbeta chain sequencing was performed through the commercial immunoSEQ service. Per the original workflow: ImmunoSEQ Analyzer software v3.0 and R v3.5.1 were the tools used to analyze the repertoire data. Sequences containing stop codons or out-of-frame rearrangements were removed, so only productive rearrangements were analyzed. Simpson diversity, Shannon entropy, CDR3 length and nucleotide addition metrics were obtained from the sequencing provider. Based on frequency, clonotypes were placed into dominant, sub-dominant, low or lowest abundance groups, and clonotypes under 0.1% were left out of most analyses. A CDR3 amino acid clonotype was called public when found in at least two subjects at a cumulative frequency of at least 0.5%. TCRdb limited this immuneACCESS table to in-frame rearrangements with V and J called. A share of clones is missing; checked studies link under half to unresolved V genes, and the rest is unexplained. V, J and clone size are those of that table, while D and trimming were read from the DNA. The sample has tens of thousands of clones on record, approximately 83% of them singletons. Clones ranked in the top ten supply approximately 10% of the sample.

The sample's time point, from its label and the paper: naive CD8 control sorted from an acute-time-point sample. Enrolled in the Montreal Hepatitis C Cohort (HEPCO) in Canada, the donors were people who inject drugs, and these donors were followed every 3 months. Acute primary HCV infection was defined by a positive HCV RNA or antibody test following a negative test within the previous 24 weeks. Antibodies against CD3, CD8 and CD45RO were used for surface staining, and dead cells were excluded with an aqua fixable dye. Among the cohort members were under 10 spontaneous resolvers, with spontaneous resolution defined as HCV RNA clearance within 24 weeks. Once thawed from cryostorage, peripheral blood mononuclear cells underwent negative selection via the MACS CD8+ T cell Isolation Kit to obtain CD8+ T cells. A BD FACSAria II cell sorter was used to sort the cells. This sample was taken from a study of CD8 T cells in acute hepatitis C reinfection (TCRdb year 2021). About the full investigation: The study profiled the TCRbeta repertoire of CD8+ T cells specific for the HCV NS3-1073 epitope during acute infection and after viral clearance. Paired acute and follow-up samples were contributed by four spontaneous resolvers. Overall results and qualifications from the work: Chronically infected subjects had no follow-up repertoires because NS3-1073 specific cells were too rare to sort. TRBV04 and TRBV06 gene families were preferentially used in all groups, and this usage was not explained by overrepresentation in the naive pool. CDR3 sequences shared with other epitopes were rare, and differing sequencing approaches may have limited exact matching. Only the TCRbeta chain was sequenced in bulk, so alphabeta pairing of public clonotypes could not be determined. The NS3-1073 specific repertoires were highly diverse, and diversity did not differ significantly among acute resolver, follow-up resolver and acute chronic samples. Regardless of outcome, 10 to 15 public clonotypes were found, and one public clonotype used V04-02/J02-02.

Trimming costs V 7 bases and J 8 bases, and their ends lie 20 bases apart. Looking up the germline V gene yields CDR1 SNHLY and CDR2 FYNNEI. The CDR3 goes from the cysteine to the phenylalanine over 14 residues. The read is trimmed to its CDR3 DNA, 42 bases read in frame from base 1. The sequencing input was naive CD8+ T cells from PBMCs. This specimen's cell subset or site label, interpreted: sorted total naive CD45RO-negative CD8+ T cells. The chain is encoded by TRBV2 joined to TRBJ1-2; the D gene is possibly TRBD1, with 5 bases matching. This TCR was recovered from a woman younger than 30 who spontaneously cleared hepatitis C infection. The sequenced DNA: TGTGCCAGCATCGTCCAGGGCGGGGGTAGGGGCTACACCTTC. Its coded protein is CASIVQGGGRGYTF.